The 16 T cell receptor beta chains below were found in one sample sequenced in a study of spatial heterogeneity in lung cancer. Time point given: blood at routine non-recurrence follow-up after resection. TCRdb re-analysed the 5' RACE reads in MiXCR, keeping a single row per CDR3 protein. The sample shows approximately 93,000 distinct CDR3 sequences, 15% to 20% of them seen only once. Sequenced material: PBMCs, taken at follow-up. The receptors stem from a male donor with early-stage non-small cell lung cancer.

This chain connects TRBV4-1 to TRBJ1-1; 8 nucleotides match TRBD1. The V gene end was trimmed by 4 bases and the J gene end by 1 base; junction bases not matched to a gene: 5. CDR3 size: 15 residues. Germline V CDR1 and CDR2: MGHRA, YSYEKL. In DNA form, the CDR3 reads TGCGCCAGCAGCCTCTCGGGACAGGCGAACACTGAAGCTTTCTTT. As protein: CASSLSGQANTEAFF.

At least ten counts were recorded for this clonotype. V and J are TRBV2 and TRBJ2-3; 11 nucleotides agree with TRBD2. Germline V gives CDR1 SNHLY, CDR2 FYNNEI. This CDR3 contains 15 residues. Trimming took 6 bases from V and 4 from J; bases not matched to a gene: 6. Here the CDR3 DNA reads TGTGCCAGCAGAGCGGGACTAGCGGTAGCAGATACGCAGTATTTT. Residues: CASRAGLAVADTQYF.

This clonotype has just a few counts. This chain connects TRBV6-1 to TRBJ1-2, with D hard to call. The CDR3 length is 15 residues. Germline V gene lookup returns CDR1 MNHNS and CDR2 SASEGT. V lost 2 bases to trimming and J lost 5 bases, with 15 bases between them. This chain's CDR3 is CASSERLLGLYGYTF. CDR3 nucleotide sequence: TGTGCCAGCAGTGAACGGCTCCTCGGGCTATATGGCTACACCTTC.

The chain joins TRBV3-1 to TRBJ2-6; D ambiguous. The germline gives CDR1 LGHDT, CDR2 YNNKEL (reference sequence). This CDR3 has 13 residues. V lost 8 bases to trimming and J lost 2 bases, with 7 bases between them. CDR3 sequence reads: CASYTAGANVLTF. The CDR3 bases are TGTGCCAGCTACACCGCTGGGGCCAACGTCCTGACTTTC.

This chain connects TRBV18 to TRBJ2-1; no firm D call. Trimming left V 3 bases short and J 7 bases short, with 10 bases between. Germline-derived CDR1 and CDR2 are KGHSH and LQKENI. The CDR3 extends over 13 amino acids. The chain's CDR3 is CASSPPAWNEQFF. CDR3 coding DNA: TGTGCCAGCTCACCCCCGGCCTGGAATGAGCAGTTCTTC. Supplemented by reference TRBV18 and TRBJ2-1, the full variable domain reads NAGVMQNPRHLVRRRGQEARLRCSPMKGHSHVYWYRQLPEEGLKFMVYLQKENIIDESGMPKERFSAEFPKEGPSILRIQQVVRGDSAAYFCASSPPAWNEQFFGPGTRLTVL.

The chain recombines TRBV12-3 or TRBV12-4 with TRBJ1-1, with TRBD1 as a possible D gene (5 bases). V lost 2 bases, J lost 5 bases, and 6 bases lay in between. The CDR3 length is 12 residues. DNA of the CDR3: TGTGCCAGCAGTTTACCAGGGACTGAAGCTTTCTTT. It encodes CASSLPGTEAFF.

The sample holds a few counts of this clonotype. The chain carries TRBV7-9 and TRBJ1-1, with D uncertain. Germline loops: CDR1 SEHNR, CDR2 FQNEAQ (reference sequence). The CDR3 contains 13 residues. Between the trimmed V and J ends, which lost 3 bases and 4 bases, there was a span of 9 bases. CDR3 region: CASSLKRSTEAFF. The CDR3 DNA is TGTGCCAGCAGCTTGAAGAGGAGCACTGAAGCTTTCTTT.

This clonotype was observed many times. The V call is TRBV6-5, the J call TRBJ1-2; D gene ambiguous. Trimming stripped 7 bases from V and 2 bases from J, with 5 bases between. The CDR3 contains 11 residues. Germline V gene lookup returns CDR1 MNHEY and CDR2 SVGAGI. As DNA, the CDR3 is TGTGCCAGCAAGCAAAACTATGGCTACACCTTC. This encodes CASKQNYGYTF.

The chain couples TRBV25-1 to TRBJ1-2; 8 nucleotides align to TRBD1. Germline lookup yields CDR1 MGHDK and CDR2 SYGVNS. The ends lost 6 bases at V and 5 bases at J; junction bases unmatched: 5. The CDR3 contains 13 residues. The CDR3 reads CASSRQGRYGYTF. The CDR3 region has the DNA TGTGCCAGCAGCCGACAGGGGCGGTATGGCTACACCTTC.

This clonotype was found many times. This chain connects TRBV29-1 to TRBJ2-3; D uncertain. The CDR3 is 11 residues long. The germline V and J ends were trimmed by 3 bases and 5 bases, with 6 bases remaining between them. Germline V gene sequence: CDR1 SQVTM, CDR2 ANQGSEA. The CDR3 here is CSVEDVDTQYF. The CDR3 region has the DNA TGCAGCGTTGAGGATGTAGATACGCAGTATTTT.

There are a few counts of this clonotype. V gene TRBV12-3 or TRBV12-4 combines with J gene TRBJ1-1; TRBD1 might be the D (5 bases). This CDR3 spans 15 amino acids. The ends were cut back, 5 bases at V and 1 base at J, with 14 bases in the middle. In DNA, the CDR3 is TGTGCCAGCAGTCTTGAGGGGCGGGGGAACACTGAAGCTTTCTTT. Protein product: CASSLEGRGNTEAFF.

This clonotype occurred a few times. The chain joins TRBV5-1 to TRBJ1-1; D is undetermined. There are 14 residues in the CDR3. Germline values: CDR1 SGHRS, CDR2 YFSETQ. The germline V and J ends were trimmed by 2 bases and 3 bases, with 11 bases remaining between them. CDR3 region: CASSFKDLDTEAFF. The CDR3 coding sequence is TGCGCCAGCAGCTTCAAAGATCTGGACACTGAAGCTTTCTTT.

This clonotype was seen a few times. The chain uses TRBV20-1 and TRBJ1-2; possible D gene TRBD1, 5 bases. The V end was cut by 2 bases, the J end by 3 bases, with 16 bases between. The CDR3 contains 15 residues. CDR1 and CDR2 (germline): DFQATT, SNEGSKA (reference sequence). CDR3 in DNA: TGCAGTGCTAGAAGCGCTGGCAGGGTGGACTATGGCTACACCTTC. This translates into CSARSAGRVDYGYTF.

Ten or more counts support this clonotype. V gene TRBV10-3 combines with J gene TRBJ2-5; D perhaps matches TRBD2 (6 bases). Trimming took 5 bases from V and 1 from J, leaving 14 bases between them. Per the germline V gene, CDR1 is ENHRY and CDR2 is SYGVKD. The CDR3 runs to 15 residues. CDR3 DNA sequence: TGTGCCATCAGTCCGCGGGGCTTGGCCCAAGAGACCCAGTACTTC. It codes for CAISPRGLAQETQYF.

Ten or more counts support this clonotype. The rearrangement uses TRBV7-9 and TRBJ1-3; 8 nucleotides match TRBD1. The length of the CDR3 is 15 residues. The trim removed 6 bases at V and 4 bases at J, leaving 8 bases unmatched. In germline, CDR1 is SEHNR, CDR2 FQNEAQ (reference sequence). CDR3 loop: CASRPSGTGGNTIYF. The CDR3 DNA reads TGTGCCAGCAGGCCATCCGGGACAGGCGGAAACACCATATATTTT.

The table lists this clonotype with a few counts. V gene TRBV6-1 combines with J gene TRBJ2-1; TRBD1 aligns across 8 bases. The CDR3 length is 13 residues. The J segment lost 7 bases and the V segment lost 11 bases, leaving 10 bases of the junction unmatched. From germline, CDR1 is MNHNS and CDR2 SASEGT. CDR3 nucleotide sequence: TGTGCCCACCGGGCAGGGGGCATGAATGAGCAGTTCTTC. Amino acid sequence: CAHRAGGMNEQFF.